Described below is a single T cell receptor beta chain sequence and its context. Antigen specificity is unknown. Documented treatment: oral pan-JAK inhibitor, 5-10 mg twice daily. The data derive from a study of CD8+ T cells in alopecia areata. For the study at large: In an open-label trial, patients got 5 to 10 mg tofacitinib twice daily.

TCR sequencing used cDNA made by reverse transcription of extracted RNA. Profiled with immunoSEQ multiplex PCR; TCRdb holds only in-frame clones, not every one. This sample yields about 300,000 clones, of which roughly 50% are seen a single time; under 2% belongs to the top ten. Findings and limits, study-wide: Many expanded lesional clones remained in scalp and blood on tofacitinib. Since there was just one nonresponder, nobody can yet say how baseline CD8+ expansion ties to response.

The source material was CD4+ T cells sorted from blood, sampled at week 24, from a patient treated with tofacitinib. The sequence was obtained from a human donor with alopecia areata.

In DNA, the CDR3 is TGTGCCTGGACCCAGACAAGGTATACCTATGGCTACACCTTC. Translated: CAWTQTRYTYGYTF. The chain carries TRBV30 and TRBJ1-2, with D uncertain. Germline V gene lookup returns CDR1 GTSNPN and CDR2 SVGIG (reference sequence). The CDR3 totals 14 residues. The V end lost 4 bases, the J end lost 4 bases, and 16 bases lay between the germline ends.